The following is a T cell receptor beta chain sequence with its context. This clonotype has only a few counts. Its antigen is currently not known. It has no much larger one-base neighbor in the sample; base qualities were not kept. Only healthy Caucasian donors were included. Three pairs of female monozygotic twins, all aged roughly 18 to 29 years, made up the twin cohort. The RNA used for TCR libraries was isolated from peripheral blood mononuclear cells. CDR1 and CDR2 were assigned from the germline V gene as SQVTM and ANQGSEA. V loses 1 base of germline sequence and J loses 0 bases, and the interval between the two ends is 9 bases. Including the terminal cysteine and phenylalanine, the CDR3 comprises 15 residues. Here the CDR3 DNA is all that survives: 45 bases in frame from base 1. These data belong to a study of identical twins (TCRdb year 2016). With respect to the entire study: To test whether fetal clonotypes persist, the study used deep sequencing on TCR alpha and beta repertoires from monozygotic twins, unrelated adults of various ages, and cord blood. To rule out contamination, replicate twin experiments were performed at different times with different library preparation protocols.

General study outcomes and caveats: Because the same donors could not be followed over many years, conclusions were based on cross-sectional statistical analysis. Abundant cord blood beta clonotypes had fewer insertions, young adult naive repertoires showed a similar but weaker trend, and memory repertoires showed no such trend. Recombination models systematically underestimated out-of-frame TCR alpha sharing in monozygotic twins but agreed with sharing between unrelated individuals. In beta out-of-frame sequences, excess twin sharing was weaker, because having fewer shared sequences lowered the signal-to-noise ratio. Compared with coincidental sharing between unrelated individuals, out-of-frame TCR alpha sequences shared between twins had an excess of sequences with low generation probability. Invariant T cells such as MAIT and iNKT could partly confound zero-insertion analyses, although diverse VJ usage argued against such confounding for most clonotypes.

The library came from 5' RACE. Sequenced on an Illumina HiSeq 2000. A universal primer binding site was added through template switching, and the final cDNA carried a unique molecular identifier so that TCR cDNA molecules could be counted accurately. Specific primers in the conserved constant-segment region were used to synthesize first-strand cDNA for TCR alpha and beta chains. To control for contamination, every cDNA library carried two barcodes: a SMART-Mk sample barcode plus Illumina barcodes. TruSeq adapter sequences, together with Illumina sample barcodes, were added in two successive PCR steps. TCR alpha and beta cDNA libraries were sequenced on the Illumina HiSeq platform with custom primers. In the source study's methods: Raw reads were processed with MiGEC to extract unique molecular identifiers, and MiXCR was used to determine CDR3 positions. For each individual, recombination models were inferred using an EM algorithm with the repgenHMM and IGoR tools. The analysis of shared clonotypes was done with the tcR package in R, with sharing normalized by the product of cloneset sizes. To study raw recombination without the effects of thymic and clonal selection, out-of-frame nonproductive sequences were analyzed. The public reads were reprocessed in TCRdb via fastp at Q25 and MiXCR, keeping in-frame beta chains. For every CDR3 protein sequence, its rows merge into one entry that carries the most common genes and DNA. The V and J calls were determined by TCRdb, not by the authors. Here the sample has around 570,000 distinct CDR3 sequences; approximately 10% occur a single time. Roughly 3% of the sample is held by the ten biggest clonotypes.

These same records also appear under a second study, on yellow fever vaccine responses in identical twins. As that second study puts it: According to the authors, the vaccine-induced T cell response in identical twins seemed to be partly convergent and partly specific to each individual. Focusing on identical twins, the study followed the T cell clones that responded to the vaccine, and did so with precision.

The source of this sequence is a woman aged 18-30 years in good health. The sequencing input was PBMCs. The chain couples TRBV29-1 to TRBJ2-2, with no reliable assignment of the D segment. Here the CDR3 is given as CSVEVSYSNTGELFF. The nucleotide sequence is TGCAGCGTTGAAGTTTCCTACTCGAACACCGGGGAGCTGTTTTTT.